The entry that follows covers one T cell receptor beta chain sequence. The antigen it binds to is not known. A read error may account for a junction end that differs from germline. Other DNA sequences in this specimen translate into the identical CDR3. The cohort comprised hundreds of healthy bone marrow donors. At the time of sampling, every cohort member was nominally healthy, though immune exposures that went unrecorded were likely present. The donor was CMV seronegative and belonged to the group of over 350 seronegative cohort members. A peripheral blood sample was provided by each donor, and peripheral blood mononuclear cells were used for TCR beta sequencing. Genomic DNA extraction from the blood cell samples was performed with the Qiagen DNeasy Blood Extraction Kit. This sample was included in a study of cytomegalovirus exposure and HLA in healthy donors listed by TCRdb under 2017. Looking at the study overall: In an earlier analysis of under 600 of the donors, around 290 Gb of sequence data and approximately 100 million unique TCR beta sequences from approximately 180 million T cells were reported. Using immunosequencing, the study profiled T cell repertoires from 666 subjects and related those repertoires to cytomegalovirus serostatus. Across around 400 genotyped donors of the cohort, an average of roughly 200,000 unique TCR beta nucleotide sequences per donor were sequenced, and approximately 17% of those sequences were non-productive. Every discovery cohort repertoire had been produced on one sequencing platform. Donor age, sex, ethnicity and CMV serostatus were compiled alongside the repertoire data. Class I and class II HLA loci were covered by the typing at four-digit resolution. A later analysis re-analyzed previously published TCR beta repertoires from 650 to 800 donors and added high-resolution HLA genotyping to study TCR occurrence patterns. The number of typed donors differed by locus: about 620-640 for A, B, C, DRB1 and DQB1; 500 to 550 for DQA1; about 600 for DPA1; and some 450 for DPB1. Approximately 310 gigabases of sequencing data and tens of millions of unique TCR sequences were included in an early release covering 550 to 650 HLA-typed donors. Four to six DR-DQ haplotypes were handled as single units for association and clustering, since linkage in the cohort was strong. A later genetic analysis took genome-wide SNP genotypes for about three fifths of the 666 donors and used that subset as a discovery cohort. In addition to the first cohort of 666 subjects, a separate validation cohort of 130 or so different subjects was used. To predict cytomegalovirus infection status, the study brought together high-throughput TCR immunosequencing, statistical association of individual TCRs with disease status, and machine learning. Rather than using new phenotypic data, the later analysis identified candidate immune exposures from TCR beta sequences and from how often those sequences occurred across donors. Of the roughly 430 genotyped donors, roughly 85% fell in the genetic ancestry cluster associated with self-reported Caucasian donors. The study was designed to test whether signatures of past pathogen exposure could be identified by cataloging public T cell receptors. In an earlier analysis of around 540 of the donors, high-throughput TCR beta sequencing was used to judge whether each TCR beta V gene segment behaved as functional or pseudogenic.

The germline V gene specifies SGHRS as CDR1 and YFSETQ as CDR2. From cysteine to phenylalanine, the CDR3 is 17 amino acids long. Only the CDR3 part of the read is kept: 51 bases, read in frame from the first base. The library was obtained by the immunoSEQ multiplex PCR assay. For the multiplex PCR, a mixture combining 60 forward primers for TCR Vbeta segments and 13 reverse primers for TCR Jbeta segments was used. The CDR3 region of rearranged TCR beta genes was amplified from genomic DNA with a multiplex PCR assay. On the Illumina HiSeq System, the amplified TCR beta libraries were sequenced as 87-base-pair reads. The paper's processing steps were these. A later analysis tallied 75 million to 85 million unique TCR beta chains across the roughly 610 repertoires, and around 12 million of those chains were shared by two or more donors. Raw reads were error-corrected and collapsed into unique sequences by a nearest-neighbor algorithm in which closely related sequences were merged to remove PCR and sequencing errors. V, D and J gene segments were assigned by aligning CDR3 sequences to IMGT reference sequences. Each retained sequence needed at least a six-nucleotide match to both a V gene segment and a J gene segment. A rearrangement counted as productive if the CDR3 had no stop codons and remained in frame with V and J, and every other rearrangement counted as non-productive. Following IMGT convention, CDR3 was defined as the stretch from the second conserved V-encoded cysteine to the conserved J-encoded phenylalanine. In an earlier analysis of just under 600 of the donors, sequences lacking an unambiguous match to a single V gene segment were excluded. An earlier analysis of 587 of the donors called V segments functional above 56.7% productive rearrangements and segregating when the between-donor standard deviation exceeded 5%. A statistical classification framework was developed to diagnose cytomegalovirus status using the catalog of TCR beta chain sequences. V and J gene assignment, in a later analysis, came from comparing TCR nucleotide sequences with IMGT/GENE-DB human TR gene sequences. The TCRdist pipeline was used in a later analysis to assign CDR3 sequences and most-parsimonious VDJ recombination scenarios. In a later analysis, each TCR beta chain was defined by its CDR3 amino acid sequence together with its V-gene family, and reads without a unique V-gene family were excluded. In a later analysis, nearly 600 highly shared, low-generation-probability nucleotide sequences were removed to address suspected cross-contamination and a sequencing artifact. A later analysis calculated a clonal expansion index for each public chain from normalized within-repertoire ranks of inferred template counts. A later analysis computed generation probabilities with a VDJ recombination model fitted to out-of-frame rearrangements, and checked the results against IGoR. In a later analysis, TCR-TCR, TCR-HLA and TCR-CMV co-occurrence was scored with hypergeometric tests, and a repertoire-size bias correction was applied to TCR pairs. A later analysis estimated false discovery rates by permuting HLA or CMV assignments 20 times. In a later analysis, co-occurring TCRs were grouped using DBSCAN, with TCRdist sequence similarity added in when clustering inside HLA-allele-positive subsets. Repertoires with fewer than 30,000 or more than 120,000 public chains, plus five repertoires with anomalous nucleotide sharing, were excluded from co-occurrence clustering. TCRdb limited this immuneACCESS table to in-frame rearrangements with V and J called. A share of clones is missing; checked studies link under half to unresolved V genes, and the rest is unexplained. From that table come the V and J calls and clone size; the DNA was used to work out D and trimming. In this sample the table shows about 160,000 clones, around 77% of which occur a single time. In total, the top ten clones hold 1.1% to 1.5% of the sample.

What the work shows at the level of the full study, not this receptor alone: Because HLA typing was unavailable for some donors at each locus, only the typed subset was used in association tests. According to a later analysis, parvovirus B19, influenza, CMV and Epstein-Barr virus appeared linked to several top co-occurrence clusters. The authors suggested that the approach could potentially be generalized to other disease states and immunological phenotypes. The classifier was reported to diagnose cytomegalovirus status with high specificity and sensitivity in both the original and validation cohorts. Because counts were too low, some 17 rarely observed V segments, including chromosome 9 orphons, were excluded from the earlier analysis of several hundred of the donors. A few of the identified cytomegalovirus-associated TCR beta chains were confirmed in vitro to be specific for cytomegalovirus antigens. An association between a missense DCLRE1C variant and V-gene and J-gene trimming of TCR beta chains was found in a later genetic analysis and replicated in an independent cohort. In a later analysis, the rate of TCR association differed among HLA loci, with DRB1 alleles having the most associated TCRs and HLA-C alleles having the fewest. Linkage disequilibrium might explain the correlated functional status among segregating V segments, but an unknown experimental factor could not be excluded. A later genetic analysis reported fewer N-insertions in productive TCRs among donors in an Asian-associated ancestry cluster than the 666-donor mean. A group of highly shared sequence variants was considered likely to be a technical artifact of the sequencing pipeline. Most CMV-associated TCR beta chains appeared to be HLA-restricted in a later analysis, and the HLA associations seemed to be driven largely by CMV exposure. The study gave a list of 150 to 200 TCR beta chains associated with cytomegalovirus. An earlier analysis of 587 of the donors showed that most TCR beta V segments appeared in productive rearrangements either about 90% or about 30% of the time, which broadly matched IMGT annotations. In a later analysis, HLA-associated TCR beta chains showed more clonal expansion and lower generation probabilities than non-associated chains that were equally common. The cohort was sequenced for TCR beta chains only, and without alpha or paired-chain data the features that could be detected were limited. Roughly uniform sequencing depth across donors was assumed in presence/absence analyses, although this assumption may not hold. A further reported finding was that TCR beta sequences accurately predicted the HLA-A and HLA-B alleles for most subjects in the first cohort. In a later analysis, about 16,000 TCR beta sequences were associated with specific HLA alleles at a false discovery rate of 0.05. Some IMGT-functional V segments, including TRBV6-2 and TRBV6-3, could not be distinguished by the 87-base-pair reads and were therefore excluded. Most TCR sequences were seen in very few donors, while some public TCRs were found in many individuals. When HLA alleles, especially DR and DQ, strongly co-occurred, attributing TCR associations to individual alleles was difficult. For the cohort, immune exposure information was limited to CMV serostatus.

The V and J segments used are TRBV5-1 and TRBJ1-1; 9 bases in between match TRBD1. The source is a woman between 25 and 40 years old in good health and CMV-seronegative. The sample consisted of PBMCs. The DNA is TGCGCCAGCAGCCTGTCGGGGACAGGGAGATTGAACACTGAGGCTTTCTTT. Protein translation: CASSLSGTGRLNTEAFF.